Listed here are 17 T cell receptor beta chains from one sample, sequenced in a study of blood T cell repertoires in COVID-19. The table came from immunoSEQ multiplex PCR; TCRdb's copy has only in-frame clones and leaves some out. The data contain 80,000 or so clones, roughly 87% of them singletons. The material sequenced was peripheral blood. Receptor source: a man aged 50 to 59 with acute or convalescent COVID-19.

The rearrangement uses TRBV7-2 and TRBJ2-7; TRBD2 matches at 11 bases. This CDR3 region has 15 residues. Germline V CDR1 and CDR2: SGHTA, FQGNSA. The V segment lost 9 bases and the J segment 0 bases; nucleotides outside the gene matches: 7. This chain's CDR3 is CASNLAGGGSYEQYF. The CDR3 bases are TGTGCCAGTAACCTAGCGGGAGGAGGCTCCTACGAGCAGTACTTC.

The chain has TRBV5-5 and TRBJ2-2, with 7 bases that match TRBD2. J was trimmed by 4 bases and V by 0 bases; bases with no gene match: 9. CDR1 and CDR2 from the germline V gene are SGHKS and YYEKEE (reference sequence). This CDR3 has 17 residues. The CDR3 DNA follows: TGTGCCAGCAGCTTGGACCCTGGGGGAGGGACCACCGGGGAGCTGTTTTTT. It encodes CASSLDPGGGTTGELFF.

The chain couples TRBV5-8 to TRBJ1-5, with 8 bases that match TRBD1. The length of the CDR3 is 18 residues. V lost 4 bases, J lost 5 bases, and 17 bases stayed unmatched. Germline CDR1 SGHTS, CDR2 YDEGEE. The DNA of the CDR3 is TGTGCCAGCAGCCCCACCGGGACAGGACTTTGGGGCTATCAGCCCCAGCATTTT. Protein: CASSPTGTGLWGYQPQHF. The whole variable domain, filled in from reference TRBV5-8 and TRBJ1-5, reads EAGVTQSPTHLIKTRGQQATLRCSPISGHTSVYWYQQALGLGLQFLLWYDEGEERNRGNFPPRFSGRQFPNYSSELNVNALELEDSALYLCASSPTGTGLWGYQPQHFGDGTRLSIL.

This sequence joins TRBV12-3 or TRBV12-4 and TRBJ1-4; TRBD1 is a possible D gene (5 bases). This CDR3 comprises 13 residues. The V end lost 5 bases, the J end lost 7 bases, and 11 bases lay between the germline ends. The CDR3 DNA reads TGTGCCAGCAGTCCGGACATGGGTGAAAAACTGTTTTTT. Protein sequence: CASSPDMGEKLFF.

The V call is TRBV29-1, the J call TRBJ2-1; 7 bases align to TRBD2. The CDR3 contains 16 residues. The J segment lost 7 bases and the V segment lost 7 bases, leaving 19 bases of the junction unmatched. From germline, CDR1 is SQVTM and CDR2 ANQGSEA. The CDR3, as DNA: TGCAGCGCCACTTCTGGGGGGGAATTGGAGCTGAATGAGCAGTTCTTC. Its protein is CSATSGGELELNEQFF.

The rearrangement links TRBV9 to TRBJ2-1, with a weak D call TRBD2 (7 bases). The CDR3 covers 16 residues. V shed 4 bases and J shed 6 bases, with 20 bases lying between them. Germline V lookup: CDR1 SGDLS, CDR2 YYNGEE. CDR3 bases: TGTGCCAGCAGCTCCAAGGTGGGGGGGCTAGGCAATGAGCAGTTCTTC. It is translated as CASSSKVGGLGNEQFF.

This clone was seen more than once but under ten times. V usage is TRBV30 and J usage is TRBJ2-2, with TRBD1 identical over 10 bases. Unmatched junction bases numbered 2, after V lost 5 bases and J lost 5 bases. This CDR3 comprises 13 residues. Germline V gene data show CDR1 as GTSNPN and CDR2 as SVGIG (reference sequence). The CDR3 coding sequence is TGTGCCTGGGGGACAGGGGTTACCGGGGAGCTGTTTTTT. The encoded protein is CAWGTGVTGELFF.

This rearrangement joins TRBV4-3 to TRBJ1-4; TRBD1 agrees at 8 bases. Germline trimming cut 2 bases from V and 5 bases from J; bases unmatched to any gene: 10. The germline CDR1 and CDR2 sequences are LGHNA and YSLEER. The CDR3 loop spans 17 amino acids. In nucleotides, the CDR3 is TGCGCCAGCAGCCAATACGCCCAGGGGGCGACGAATGAAAAACTGTTTTTT. The encoded protein is CASSQYAQGATNEKLFF.

In DNA form, the CDR3 reads TGCGCCAGCAGCCAAGATCTTCTACGTCCGGGGACTAATGAAAAACTGTTTTTT. Translating it yields CASSQDLLRPGTNEKLFF. The gene calls are TRBV4-3 and TRBJ1-4; D unresolved. Germline V gene lookup returns CDR1 LGHNA and CDR2 YSLEER. With 0 bases removed from V and 2 bases from J, the gap between germline ends came to 16 bases. There are 18 residues in the CDR3.

The gene calls are TRBV4-1 and TRBJ2-5; weak D call: TRBD2 (5 bases). The germline CDR1 and CDR2 sequences are MGHRA and YSYEKL. Trimming pared 5 bases from V and 2 bases from J, leaving 15 bases between. There are 15 residues in the CDR3. The chain's CDR3 is CASSSTGSLQETQYF. The DNA for the CDR3 is TGCGCCAGCAGCTCCACGGGGTCCCTTCAAGAGACCCAGTACTTC.

J is TRBJ2-5 and V is TRBV5-1; no clear D. CDR3 length equals 13 residues. The germline CDR1 and CDR2 sequences are SGHRS and YFSETQ. Between the trimmed V and J ends, which lost 0 bases and 5 bases, there was a span of 8 bases. The CDR3 sequence is CASSLVPPETQYF. The CDR3 DNA follows: TGCGCCAGCAGCTTGGTTCCTCCGGAGACCCAGTACTTC.

The V call is TRBV7-3, the J call TRBJ2-2, with D unclear. CDR1 and CDR2 from the germline V gene are SGHTA and FQGTGA. The V and J ends lost 1 base and 6 bases respectively, with 9 bases between them. There are 14 residues in the CDR3. CDR3 loop: CASSLSRGAGELFF. The CDR3 bases are TGTGCCAGCAGCTTAAGTCGAGGCGCCGGGGAGCTGTTTTTT. The full variable domain, its missing parts supplied by reference TRBV7-3 and TRBJ2-2, is GAGVSQTPSNKVTEKGKYVELRCDPISGHTALYWYRQSLGQGPEFLIYFQGTGAADDSGLPNDRFFAVRPEGSVSTLKIQRTERGDSAVYLCASSLSRGAGELFFGEGSRLTVL.

The rearrangement uses TRBV2 and TRBJ1-5; D ambiguous. There are 16 residues in the CDR3. Trimming took 1 base from V and 5 from J, leaving 15 bases between them. The germline V gene encodes CDR1 SNHLY and CDR2 FYNNEI. This CDR3 is CASSEEANRPHQPQHF. The CDR3 nucleotides are TGTGCCAGCAGTGAAGAGGCTAACAGACCCCATCAGCCCCAGCATTTT. Looking up the rest from reference TRBV2 and TRBJ1-5 gives the full variable domain: EPEVTQTPSHQVTQMGQEVILRCVPISNHLYFYWYRQILGQKVEFLVSFYNNEISEKSEIFDDQFSVERPDGSNFTLKIRSTKLEDSAMYFCASSEEANRPHQPQHFGDGTRLSIL.

The rearrangement uses TRBV2 and TRBJ1-1; the D gene is possibly TRBD1 (5 bases). With 3 bases removed from V and 0 bases from J, the gap between germline ends came to 11 bases. This CDR3 is 15 amino acids long. CDR1 and CDR2 from the germline V gene are SNHLY and FYNNEI. CDR3 coding DNA: TGTGCCAGCAGTGAGCGACAGATAATGAACACTGAAGCTTTCTTT. Translating gives CASSERQIMNTEAFF.

The chain is built from TRBV27 and TRBJ2-7, with D tentatively TRBD1 (5 bases). CDR3 length: 14 residues. CDR1 and CDR2 (germline): MNHEY, SMNVEV (reference sequence). V lost 2 bases and J 0 bases, leaving 8 bases between the germline ends. The CDR3 DNA reads TGTGCCAGCAGTTTAAGGGGCACCTCCTACGAGCAGTACTTC. This translates into CASSLRGTSYEQYF.

This clone was recorded only once. The chain employs TRBV5-1 and TRBJ2-5; 7 nucleotides agree with TRBD1. The CDR3 length is 16 residues. Germline V gene sequence: CDR1 SGHRS, CDR2 YFSETQ. V shed 0 bases and J 2 bases; nucleotides not matched to a gene: 7. For the CDR3, the DNA is TGCGCCAGCAGCTTGGGGGGACAGCCGACGCAAGAGACCCAGTACTTC. This codes for CASSLGGQPTQETQYF.

In this sample, this clone turned up a few times. The chain combines TRBV4-1 with TRBJ1-6; 10 nucleotides align to TRBD1. CDR1 and CDR2 (germline): MGHRA, YSYEKL. The CDR3 has 21 amino acids. Trimming took 0 bases from V and 2 from J; bases not matched to a gene: 13. As DNA, the CDR3 is TGCGCCAGCAGCCAAGATGGACGGGACAGGGGCCCTCCCCCCTATAATTCACCCCTCCACTTT. This translates into CASSQDGRDRGPPPYNSPLHF.